Listed below are T cell receptor beta chains from one sample, sequenced in a study of cytomegalovirus exposure and HLA in healthy donors. Measured with immunoSEQ multiplex PCR; TCRdb has only the in-frame clones, and not every one. The sample lists some 150,000 clones; 79% were seen once. Sequencing was done on a sample of PBMCs. All receptors come from a woman aged 40 to 55 in good health and CMV-seropositive. Both conserved end residues are part of each CDR3. A D gene is named only where the DNA matches it firmly. Size is omitted from some rows. Given values are once, few, many or a class for expanded clones.

>21|.|TRBV7-7|TRBJ2-1|TRBD1
CASSLGMVGTPEAGGVHEQFF
TGTGCCAGCAGCTTAGGAATGGTTGGGACCCCCGAGGCAGGGGGTGTCCATGAGCAGTTCTTC
>14|few|TRBV6-5|TRBJ1-1|.
CASSYTGMNTEAFF
TGTGCCAGCAGCTACACGGGGATGAACACTGAAGCTTTCTTT
>18|.|TRBV9|TRBJ2-2|TRBD2
CASSVNPGLAANTGELFF
TGTGCCAGCAGCGTTAACCCGGGACTAGCGGCGAACACCGGGGAGCTGTTTTTT
>15|.|TRBV30|TRBJ1-6|.
CAWSRQSSYNSPLHF
TGTGCCTGGAGTCGACAGAGCTCCTATAATTCACCCCTCCACTTT
>14|.|TRBV18|TRBJ2-3|.
CASSPQGLGVTQYF
TGTGCCAGCTCACCACAGGGGTTAGGAGTTACGCAGTATTTT
>13|.|TRBV9|TRBJ1-4|.
CASSASPGEKLFF
TGTGCCAGCAGCGCCAGTCCGGGTGAAAAACTGTTTTTT
>13|.|TRBV9|TRBJ2-1|.
CASSVERDNEQFF
TGTGCCAGCAGCGTAGAGCGAGACAATGAGCAGTTCTTC
>15|.|TRBV11-2|TRBJ2-7|TRBD1
CASSLGTALAYEQYF
TGTGCCAGCAGCCTCGGGACAGCGCTGGCCTACGAGCAGTACTTC
>15|once|TRBV7-6|TRBJ2-2|TRBD1
CASSAGQANTGELFF
TGTGCCAGCAGCGCGGGACAGGCGAACACCGGGGAGCTGTTTTTT
>15|.|TRBV7-2|TRBJ1-5|TRBD1
CASSRSGGSNQPQHF
TGTGCCAGCAGCCGGTCAGGGGGTAGCAATCAGCCCCAGCATTTT
>14|.|TRBV2|TRBJ1-1|TRBD1
CASSTGGPNTEAFF
TGTGCCAGCAGTACAGGGGGCCCGAACACTGAAGCTTTCTTT
>13|.|TRBV2|TRBJ1-4|.
CASSGGGNEKLFF
TGTGCCAGCAGTGGAGGAGGGAATGAAAAACTGTTTTTT
>15|once|TRBV6-5|TRBJ2-3|.
CASSYGPGGPDTQYF
TGTGCCAGCAGTTACGGTCCAGGGGGGCCAGATACGCAGTATTTT
>17|once|TRBV2|TRBJ2-1|.
CASSEAGFGVAYNEQFF
TGTGCCAGCAGTGAAGCGGGGTTCGGGGTGGCATACAATGAGCAGTTCTTC
>14|.|TRBV7-3|TRBJ2-2|TRBD1
CASRPGTGTGELFF
TGTGCCAGCAGACCCGGGACAGGCACCGGGGAGCTGTTTTTT
>13|.|TRBV25-1|TRBJ1-1|TRBD1
CASRDRVLAEAFF
TGTGCCAGCAGAGACAGGGTTCTTGCTGAAGCTTTCTTT
>13|.|TRBV18|TRBJ1-2|.
CASSPQGPYGYTF
TGTGCCAGCTCACCGCAGGGTCCCTATGGCTACACCTTC
>15|.|TRBV6-5|TRBJ2-1|TRBD1
CASTSMDRGPTEQFF
TGTGCCAGCACATCCATGGACAGGGGTCCGACTGAGCAGTTCTTC
>15|.|TRBV28|TRBJ1-2|TRBD1
CASIPPPGQIYGYTF
TGTGCCAGCATCCCACCACCGGGACAGATCTATGGCTACACCTTC
>14|.|TRBV5-1|TRBJ2-3|TRBD1
CASIRTGGTDTQYF
TGCGCCAGCATACGGACAGGGGGTACGGATACGCAGTATTTT
>13|few|TRBV6-1|TRBJ2-7|TRBD1
CASRDGQGYEQYF
TGTGCCAGCCGGGACGGACAGGGCTACGAGCAGTACTTC
>16|.|TRBV2|TRBJ1-3|.
CASSSPLTVSGNTIYF
TGTGCCAGCAGCTCACCGTTGACAGTCTCTGGAAACACCATATATTTT
>12|few|TRBV10-2|TRBJ1-1|.
CASGGGWTEAFF
TGCGCCAGCGGGGGGGGTTGGACTGAAGCTTTCTTT
>17|.|TRBV9|TRBJ2-1|.
CASSVLGGTRGYNEQFF
TGTGCCAGCAGCGTCCTCGGTGGGACACGAGGCTACAATGAGCAGTTCTTC
>15|.|TRBV4-1|TRBJ1-2|TRBD1
CASSPIPDRGAGYTF
TGCGCCAGCAGCCCAATTCCCGACAGGGGGGCTGGCTACACCTTC
>13|.|TRBV9|TRBJ1-1|.
CASSQAMNTEAFF
TGTGCCAGCAGCCAAGCGATGAACACTGAAGCTTTCTTT
>13|.|TRBV27|TRBJ2-2|.
CALGQKNTGELFF
TGTGCCTTAGGACAGAAGAACACCGGGGAGCTGTTTTTT
>14|.|TRBV9|TRBJ1-1|.
CASSVGAGWQGAFF
TGTGCCAGCAGCGTAGGGGCAGGCTGGCAGGGAGCTTTCTTT
>18|.|TRBV27|TRBJ2-6|TRBD1
CASSFVGQGRSGANVLTF
TGTGCCAGCAGTTTTGTAGGACAGGGACGCTCTGGGGCCAACGTCCTGACTTTC
>15|.|TRBV7-6|TRBJ2-7|TRBD1
CASSPAGTGGYEQYF
TGTGCCAGCAGCCCCGCCGGGACAGGGGGCTACGAGCAGTACTTC
>15|.|TRBV6-1|TRBJ2-7|TRBD1
CASSEAGQGSYEQYF
TGTGCCAGCAGTGAAGCGGGACAGGGTTCCTACGAGCAGTACTTC
>18|.|TRBV27|TRBJ2-3|.
CASSLRRSLTTSTDTQYF
TGTGCCAGCAGTTTAAGGAGATCCCTTACCACTAGCACAGATACGCAGTATTTT
>16|.|TRBV5-1|TRBJ2-5|TRBD2
CASSLVAGVYQETQYF
TGCGCCAGCAGCTTGGTGGCGGGGGTGTACCAAGAGACCCAGTACTTC
>16|.|TRBV27|TRBJ1-6|.
CASSLAGGDYNSPLHF
TGTGCCAGCAGTCTAGCGGGAGGGGACTATAATTCACCCCTCCACTTT
>15|.|TRBV5-1|TRBJ2-1|.
CASSTGVTSYNEQFF
TGCGCCAGCAGCACAGGAGTGACCTCCTACAATGAGCAGTTCTTC
>13|.|TRBV6-6|TRBJ2-7|TRBD1
CASSGTDSYEQYF
TGTGCCAGCAGCGGGACAGACTCCTACGAGCAGTACTTC
>15|once|TRBV19|TRBJ1-2|TRBD1
CASSSQGDGYYGYTF
TGTGCCAGTAGTTCACAGGGGGATGGCTACTATGGCTACACCTTC
>14|.|TRBV18|TRBJ2-1|TRBD2
CASSPPGGTNEQFF
TGTGCCAGCTCACCACCGGGGGGGACGAATGAGCAGTTCTTC
>15|.|TRBV7-9|TRBJ1-4|.
CASSLGTVTNEKLFF
TGTGCCAGCAGCTTAGGGACAGTTACTAATGAAAAACTGTTTTTT
>15|.|TRBV9|TRBJ2-3|.
CASSEGQGWTDTQYF
TGTGCCAGCAGCGAGGGGCAGGGGTGGACAGATACGCAGTATTTT
>14|once|TRBV5-1|TRBJ2-2|TRBD2
CASTPTSTAGELFF
TGCGCCAGCACTCCGACTAGCACCGCCGGGGAGCTGTTTTTT
>15|.|TRBV15|TRBJ2-3|TRBD2
CATSRAGLRTDTQYF
TGTGCCACCAGCAGAGCGGGACTACGCACAGATACGCAGTATTTT
>17|.|TRBV5-5|TRBJ2-3|TRBD2
CASSLVGAGGAQDTQYF
TGTGCCAGCAGCTTGGTGGGGGCGGGGGGGGCCCAAGATACGCAGTATTTT
>14|.|TRBV6-1|TRBJ1-1|.
CASRGGTGNTEAFF
TGTGCCAGCAGGGGCGGGACGGGGAACACTGAAGCTTTCTTT
>14|.|TRBV30|TRBJ2-3|.
CAWTIGVGTDTQYF
TGTGCCTGGACGATCGGGGTAGGCACAGATACGCAGTATTTT
>13|.|TRBV28|TRBJ2-1|TRBD1
CASRDRSYNEQFF
TGTGCCAGCCGGGACAGATCCTACAATGAGCAGTTCTTC
>15|.|TRBV28|TRBJ1-4|TRBD1
CASSSEGATNEKLFF
TGTGCCAGCAGTTCTGAGGGGGCCACTAATGAAAAACTGTTTTTT
>16|few|TRBV4-1|TRBJ2-2|TRBD2
CASSLNSGGAAGELFF
TGCGCCAGCAGCCTGAATAGCGGGGGGGCGGCCGGGGAGCTGTTTTTT
>14|.|TRBV27|TRBJ1-5|.
CASKLLEGNQPQHF
TGTGCCAGCAAACTTTTAGAGGGCAATCAGCCCCAGCATTTT
>14|.|TRBV7-9|TRBJ2-7|.
CASSLSVLIYEQYF
TGTGCCAGCAGCTTATCGGTTTTGATTTACGAGCAGTACTTC
>11|.|TRBV2|TRBJ1-2|.
CASSLTRGYTF
TGTGCCAGCAGCCTAACTAGGGGCTACACCTTC
>15|.|TRBV6-4|TRBJ2-1|.
CASSEVGQAYNEQFF
TGTGCCAGCAGTGAAGTAGGACAAGCCTACAATGAGCAGTTCTTC
>20|.|TRBV10-3|TRBJ1-6|.
CAISESITGLGLMNNSPLHF
TGTGCCATCAGTGAGTCGATCACAGGGTTAGGCTTGATGAATAATTCACCCCTCCACTTT
>14|.|TRBV5-5|TRBJ1-3|.
CASSLDRAGNTIYF
TGTGCCAGCAGCTTGGACAGGGCTGGAAACACCATATATTTT
>16|.|TRBV15|TRBJ1-2|TRBD1
CAPTSDPGQGFNGYTF
TGTGCCCCCACCAGTGATCCGGGACAGGGGTTTAATGGCTACACCTTC
>15|.|TRBV19|TRBJ2-7|TRBD1
CASSSRQGLFPEQYF
TGTGCCAGTAGTAGTCGACAGGGGTTGTTCCCCGAGCAGTACTTC
>16|.|TRBV7-2|TRBJ2-1|TRBD1
CASSALRRGPYNEQFF
TGTGCCAGCAGCGCCCTCCGCAGGGGGCCCTACAATGAGCAGTTCTTC